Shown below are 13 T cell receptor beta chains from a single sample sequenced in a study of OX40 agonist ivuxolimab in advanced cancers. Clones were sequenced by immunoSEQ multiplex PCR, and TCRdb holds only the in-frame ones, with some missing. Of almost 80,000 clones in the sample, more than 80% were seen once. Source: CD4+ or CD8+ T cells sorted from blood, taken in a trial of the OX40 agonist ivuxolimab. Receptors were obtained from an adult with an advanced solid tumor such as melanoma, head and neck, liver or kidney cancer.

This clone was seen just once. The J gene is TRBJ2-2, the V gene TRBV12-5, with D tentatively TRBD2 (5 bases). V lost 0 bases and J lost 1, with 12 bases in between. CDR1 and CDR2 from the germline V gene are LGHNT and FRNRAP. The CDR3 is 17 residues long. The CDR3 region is CASGLVRVGENTGELFF. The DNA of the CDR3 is TGTGCTAGTGGTTTGGTACGGGTCGGGGAGAACACCGGGGAGCTGTTTTTT.

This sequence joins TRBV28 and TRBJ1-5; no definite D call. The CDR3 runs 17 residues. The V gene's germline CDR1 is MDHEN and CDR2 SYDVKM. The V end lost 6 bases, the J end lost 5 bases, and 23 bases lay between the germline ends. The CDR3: CASSLGIQTYGYQPQHF. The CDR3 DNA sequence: TGTGCCAGCAGCTTAGGGATCCAAACGTACGGTTATCAGCCCCAGCATTTT.

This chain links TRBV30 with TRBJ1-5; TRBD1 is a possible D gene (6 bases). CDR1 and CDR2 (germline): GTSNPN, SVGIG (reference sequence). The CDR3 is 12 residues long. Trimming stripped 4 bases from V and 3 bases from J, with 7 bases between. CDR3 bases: TGTGCCTGGAACAGGGACAATCAGCCCCAGCATTTT. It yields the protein CAWNRDNQPQHF.

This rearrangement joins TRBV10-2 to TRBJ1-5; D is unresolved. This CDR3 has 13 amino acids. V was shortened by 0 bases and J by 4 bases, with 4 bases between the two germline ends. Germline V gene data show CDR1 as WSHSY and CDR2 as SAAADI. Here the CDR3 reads CASSESRNQPQHF. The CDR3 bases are TGCGCCAGCAGTGAGTCGCGAAATCAGCCCCAGCATTTT.

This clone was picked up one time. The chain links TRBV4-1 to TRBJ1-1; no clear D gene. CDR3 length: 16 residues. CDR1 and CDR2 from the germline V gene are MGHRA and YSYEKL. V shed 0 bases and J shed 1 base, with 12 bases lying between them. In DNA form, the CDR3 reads TGCGCCAGCAGCCAAGAAAAATTGCGCGGGAACACTGAAGCTTTCTTT. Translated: CASSQEKLRGNTEAFF.

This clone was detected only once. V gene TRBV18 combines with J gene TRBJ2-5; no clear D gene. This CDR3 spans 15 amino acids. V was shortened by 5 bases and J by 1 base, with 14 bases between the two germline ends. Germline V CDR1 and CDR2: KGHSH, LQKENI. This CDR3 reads CASSDRSIVQETQYF. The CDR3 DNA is TGTGCCAGCTCAGACCGGAGCATAGTCCAAGAGACCCAGTACTTC.

In nucleotides, the CDR3 is TGCGCCAGCAGCCAAGACAGGGCTGTTTTTCTTGCAGATACGCAGTATTTT. Its protein product is CASSQDRAVFLADTQYF. This chain links TRBV4-1 with TRBJ2-3; perhaps TRBD1 as D (5 bases). The CDR3 totals 17 residues. The V and J ends lost 0 bases and 4 bases respectively, with 17 bases between them. From germline, CDR1 is MGHRA and CDR2 YSYEKL.

CDR3 sequence (DNA): TGCGCCAGCAGCTTGGATTGGAACACCGGGGAGCTGTTTTTT. It yields the protein CASSLDWNTGELFF. This sequence joins TRBV5-1 and TRBJ2-2, with D unclear. Germline assignment: CDR1 SGHRS and CDR2 YFSETQ. V shed 0 bases and J shed 1 base, with 4 bases lying between them. This CDR3 contains 14 residues.

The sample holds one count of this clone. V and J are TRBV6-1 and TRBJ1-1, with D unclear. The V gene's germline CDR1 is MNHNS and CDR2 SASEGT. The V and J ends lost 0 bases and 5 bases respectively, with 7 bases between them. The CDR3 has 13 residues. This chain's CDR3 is CASSEALRTEAFF. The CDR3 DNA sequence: TGTGCCAGCAGTGAAGCGCTTCGAACTGAAGCTTTCTTT.

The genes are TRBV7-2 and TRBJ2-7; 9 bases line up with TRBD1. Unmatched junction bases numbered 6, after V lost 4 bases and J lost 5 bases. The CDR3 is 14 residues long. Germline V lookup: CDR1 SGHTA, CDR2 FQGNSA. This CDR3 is CASSWPGQGNEQYF. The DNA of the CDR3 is TGTGCCAGCAGCTGGCCGGGACAGGGAAACGAGCAGTACTTC.

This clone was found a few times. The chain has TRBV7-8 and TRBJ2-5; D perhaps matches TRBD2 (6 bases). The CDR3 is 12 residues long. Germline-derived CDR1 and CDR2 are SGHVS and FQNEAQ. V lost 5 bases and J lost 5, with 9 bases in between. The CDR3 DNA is TGTGCCAGCAGCCCCCTAGCGGAGACCCAGTACTTC. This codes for CASSPLAETQYF.

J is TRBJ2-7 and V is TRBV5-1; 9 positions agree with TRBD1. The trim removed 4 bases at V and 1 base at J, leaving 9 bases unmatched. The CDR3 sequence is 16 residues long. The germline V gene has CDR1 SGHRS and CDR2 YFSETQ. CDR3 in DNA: TGCGCCAGCAGCCCAACAGGGGGCGCGGGGTCCTACGAGCAGTACGTC. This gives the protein CASSPTGGAGSYEQYV.

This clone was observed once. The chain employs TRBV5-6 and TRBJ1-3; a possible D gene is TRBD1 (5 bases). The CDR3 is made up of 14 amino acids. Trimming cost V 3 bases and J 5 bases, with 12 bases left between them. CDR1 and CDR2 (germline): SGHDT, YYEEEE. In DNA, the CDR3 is TGTGCCAGCAGCTATCAGGGTTCCCGAAACACCATATATTTT. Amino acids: CASSYQGSRNTIYF. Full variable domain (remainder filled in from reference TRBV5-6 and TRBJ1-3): DAGVTQSPTHLIKTRGQQVTLRCSPKSGHDTVSWYQQALGQGPQFIFQYYEEEERQRGNFPDRFSGHQFPNYSSELNVNALLLGDSALYLCASSYQGSRNTIYFGEGSWLTVV.